This TCR beta chain was sequenced during a study of blood T cell repertoires in COVID-19. Study context: T cells, B-cell-depleted T cells, or PBMCs supplied cDNA or gDNA.

Per the study methods: Scientists estimated how many nucleated cells there were by amplifying reference gene primers. Measured with immunoSEQ multiplex PCR; TCRdb has only the in-frame clones, and not every one. The V and J calls and clone size come from that table; D and trimming were worked out from the DNA. This table holds about 150,000 clones, approximately 80% found once. The V and J ends lost 5 bases and 0 bases, in that order; junction bases with no gene match: 6. The germline gives CDR1 MNHEY, CDR2 SMNVEV (reference sequence). The CDR3 is 16 amino acids. The chain has TRBV27 and TRBJ1-5; TRBD1 aligns across 8 bases. This clonotype was sampled from a woman in her 50s with acute or convalescent COVID-19. Sequencing was performed on peripheral blood. CDR3 amino acids: CASSPRTGTSNQPQHF. DNA for the CDR3: TGTGCCAGCAGTCCGCGGACAGGGACTAGCAATCAGCCCCAGCATTTT.